This is a list of T cell receptor beta chains from one sample in a study of tumor-infiltrating lymphocytes in primary liver carcinoma. TCRdb used MiXCR to reprocess the multiplex PCR reads, holding one entry per CDR3 protein. Counted here are tens of thousands of distinct CDR3 sequences, roughly 75% occurring once; the ten biggest clones make up around two fifths. Source material: tumor-adjacent normal liver tissue. Receptors were obtained from a woman in her 30s with primary liver carcinoma and hepatitis B virus infection. The CDR3 runs from the conserved cysteine through the conserved F or W. A D gene is named only where the DNA matches it firmly. Expanded clones are given a class, and other clones once, few, many or no size at all.

v_gene,abundance,d_gene,len,j_gene,CDR3nt,CDR3aa
TRBV29-1,.,.,10,TRBJ2-3,TGCAGGGCCGCCACAGATACGCAGTATTTT,CRAATDTQYF
TRBV11-2,.,.,14,TRBJ2-5,TGTGGCAGCACCGGTCTCGACATAGGAGGGATCCAGTACTTC,CGSTGLDIGGIQYF
TRBV11-3,.,TRBD2,19,TRBJ2-3,TGTGCCAGCGGCTTAGGTCTTGGAGCGGGAGCAGGAGGTACAGATACGCAGTATTTT,CASGLGLGAGAGGTDTQYF
TRBV6-6,.,.,13,TRBJ2-7,TGTGTCAACAGTCTACAGGCTACCTACGAGCAGTACTTC,CVNSLQATYEQYF
TRBV11-1,.,.,13,TRBJ2-7,TGTGCCAGCAGCATATTATACCTCCGCGAGCAGTACTTC,CASSILYLREQYF
TRBV11-3,.,TRBD2,15,TRBJ2-1,TGTGCCAGCAGCAGATTAGCGGGGGGGGGGTATGTGCAGTTCTTC,CASSRLAGGGYVQFF
TRBV5-4,many,.,13,TRBJ2-1,TGTGCCAGCAGGACGACTGGAAACAATGAGCAGTTCTTC,CASRTTGNNEQFF
TRBV11-2,.,.,14,TRBJ2-7,TGTGCTAGCAGCCGTGACACCTCCTCCTACGAGCAGTACTTC,CASSRDTSSYEQYF
TRBV6-5,many,.,12,TRBJ1-6,TGTGCCAGCAGTTATATGAGTTCACCCCTCCACTTT,CASSYMSSPLHF
TRBV7-9,.,.,13,TRBJ1-5,TGTGCCAGCAGCTTAGGGCTCAATCATTCCCAGCATTTT,CASSLGLNHSQHF
TRBV6-5,once,TRBD2,16,TRBJ2-7,TGTGCCAGCCGAGATAGCGGGAGCTCCCCCTCCTACGATCAGTACTTC,CASRDSGSSPSYDQYF
TRBV4-1,.,.,15,TRBJ1-2,TGCGCAAACAGCCAACCTGGCCCCTTCGGGTATGGCTACACCTTC,CANSQPGPFGYGYTF
TRBV7-8,many,TRBD2,16,TRBJ2-3,TGTGCCAGCAGCTTTGTAGTGGGAGGGAGGACAGATACGCAGTATTTT,CASSFVVGGRTDTQYF
TRBV11-1,.,.,13,TRBJ2-7,TGTGCCAGCAGTTCAGGATACCTCCGCAAGCAGTACTTC,CASSSGYLRKQYF
TRBV6-1,many,.,12,TRBJ2-5,TGTGCCAGCAGTCCTCGAGGGACACCTAGGTACTTC,CASSPRGTPRYF
TRBV29-1,.,TRBD1,12,TRBJ1-5,TGCAGCGAGGGACAGGGAAGCCAGCCCCAGAACTTT,CSEGQGSQPQNF
TRBV11-3,.,.,15,TRBJ2-1,TGTGTCAGCAACCCAGGGGTGGGGGCCTACAACGAGCAGTTCTTC,CVSNPGVGAYNEQFF
TRBV25-1,.,.,16,TRBJ2-3,TGTACCAGCAATCAAACGGGGGAGCGGGCTTCAGATACGCAGTATTTT,CTSNQTGERASDTQYF
TRBV7-8,.,.,18,TRBJ2-6,TGTGCCAGCAGCTTCGTACAGTCTTCTAGCTTTGGGGCCAACGTCCTGACTTTC,CASSFVQSSSFGANVLTF
TRBV6-2/TRBV6-3,.,.,12,TRBJ2-1,TGTGCCAGCAGCCGAACCGCGAATGAGCGGTTCTTC,CASSRTANERFF
TRBV12-3/TRBV12-4,.,TRBD2,15,TRBJ2-1,TGTGCCAACAGCCTGTCCGGGACTAGCGGACATGAGCAGTCCTTC,CANSLSGTSGHEQSF
TRBV29-1,.,.,12,TRBJ2-7,TGCAGTGTTGTGGTCAGTTCCTACGAGCAGTACTTC,CSVVVSSYEQYF
TRBV6-5,.,.,19,TRBJ2-6,TGTACCAGCAGTTACTCGCTAGGCCGTCTTGGAGCCGGGGCCAACGTCCTGACTTTC,CTSSYSLGRLGAGANVLTF
TRBV11-2,.,.,16,TRBJ2-1,TGTGACAGCAGCTTTCATGGCTACTCCTCCTACAATGAGCAGTCCTTC,CDSSFHGYSSYNEQSF
TRBV11-2,.,TRBD1,13,TRBJ1-2,TGTGCCAATACTCAGGGGGGTGATGGAGGCTACACCTTC,CANTQGGDGGYTF
TRBV12-3/TRBV12-4,.,.,14,TRBJ1-5,TGTGCCAGCAGTGCTGACGGGCACAAACAGCCCAAGCATTTT,CASSADGHKQPKHF
TRBV4-1,.,.,13,TRBJ2-1,TGCGCCAGCAGCCGGCTTGGAAGTCATGAGCAGTTCTTC,CASSRLGSHEQFF